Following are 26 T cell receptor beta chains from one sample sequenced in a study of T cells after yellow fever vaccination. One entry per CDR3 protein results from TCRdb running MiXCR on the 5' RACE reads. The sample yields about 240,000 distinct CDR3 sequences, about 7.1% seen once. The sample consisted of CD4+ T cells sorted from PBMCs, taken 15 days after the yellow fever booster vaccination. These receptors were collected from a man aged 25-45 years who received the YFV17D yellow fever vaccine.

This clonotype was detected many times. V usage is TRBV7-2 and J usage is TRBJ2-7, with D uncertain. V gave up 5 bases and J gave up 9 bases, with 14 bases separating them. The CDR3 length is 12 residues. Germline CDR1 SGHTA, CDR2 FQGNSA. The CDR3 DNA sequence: TGTGCCAGCAGCCTCGAACATTCTGGGCAGTACTTC. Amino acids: CASSLEHSGQYF.

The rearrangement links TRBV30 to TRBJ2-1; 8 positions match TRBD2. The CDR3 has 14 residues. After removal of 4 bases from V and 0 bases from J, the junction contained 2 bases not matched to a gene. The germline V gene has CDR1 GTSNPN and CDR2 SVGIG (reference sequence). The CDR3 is CAWNSGNSYNEQFF. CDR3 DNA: TGTGCCTGGAATAGCGGGAACTCCTACAATGAGCAGTTCTTC.

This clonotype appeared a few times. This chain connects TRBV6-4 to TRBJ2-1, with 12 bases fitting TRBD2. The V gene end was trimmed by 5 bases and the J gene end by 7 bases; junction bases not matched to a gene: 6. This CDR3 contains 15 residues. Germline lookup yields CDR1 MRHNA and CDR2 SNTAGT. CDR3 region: CASSITLAGGNEQFF. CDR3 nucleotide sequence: TGTGCCAGCAGTATAACCCTAGCGGGAGGGAATGAGCAGTTCTTC.

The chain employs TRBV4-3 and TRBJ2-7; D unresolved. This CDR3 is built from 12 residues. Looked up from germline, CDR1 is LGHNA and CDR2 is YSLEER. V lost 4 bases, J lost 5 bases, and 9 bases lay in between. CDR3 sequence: CASSRFGDEQYF. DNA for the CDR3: TGCGCCAGCAGCCGATTTGGCGACGAGCAGTACTTC.

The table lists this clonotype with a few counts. CDR3 nucleotide sequence: TGTGCCAGCAGCCCGACCGGGATTGAGCAGTTCTTC. Protein: CASSPTGIEQFF. V is TRBV7-8 and J is TRBJ2-1, with a tentative D call TRBD2 (5 bases). Trimming shortened V by 5 bases and J by 9 bases, and 11 bases separated the two germline ends. The CDR3 runs 12 residues. Germline V CDR1 and CDR2: SGHVS, FQNEAQ.

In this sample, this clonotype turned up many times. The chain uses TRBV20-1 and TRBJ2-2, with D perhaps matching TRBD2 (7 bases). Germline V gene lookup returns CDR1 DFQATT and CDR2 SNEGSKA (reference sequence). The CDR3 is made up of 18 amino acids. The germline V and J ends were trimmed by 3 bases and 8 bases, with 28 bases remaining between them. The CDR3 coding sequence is TGCAGTGCTAGTACCCTAGGGGGGGGCCCCGGGTTCAGTGGGGAGCTGTTTTTT. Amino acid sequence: CSASTLGGGPGFSGELFF.

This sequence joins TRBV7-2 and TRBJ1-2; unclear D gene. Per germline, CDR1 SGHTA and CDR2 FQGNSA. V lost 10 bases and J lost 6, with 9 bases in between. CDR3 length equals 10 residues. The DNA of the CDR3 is TGTGCCACCAGAGGTGATGGCTACACCTTC. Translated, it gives CATRGDGYTF.

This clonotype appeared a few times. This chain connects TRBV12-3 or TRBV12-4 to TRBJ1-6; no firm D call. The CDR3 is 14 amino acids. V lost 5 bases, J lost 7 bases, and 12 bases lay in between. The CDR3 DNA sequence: TGTGCCAGCAGTGTCGGGCAGAGAAATTCACCCCTCCACTTT. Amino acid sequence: CASSVGQRNSPLHF.

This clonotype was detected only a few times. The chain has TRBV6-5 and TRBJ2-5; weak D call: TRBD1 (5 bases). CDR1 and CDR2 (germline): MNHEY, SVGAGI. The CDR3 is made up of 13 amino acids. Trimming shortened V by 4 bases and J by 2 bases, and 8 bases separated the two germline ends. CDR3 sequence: CASSWGIQETQYF. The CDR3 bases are TGTGCCAGCAGTTGGGGCATACAAGAGACCCAGTACTTC.

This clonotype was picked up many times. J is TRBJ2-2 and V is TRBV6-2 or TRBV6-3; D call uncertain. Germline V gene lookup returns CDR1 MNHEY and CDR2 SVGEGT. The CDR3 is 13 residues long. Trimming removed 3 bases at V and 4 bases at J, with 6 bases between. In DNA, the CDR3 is TGTGCCAGCAGTTATTTCGCCACCGGGGAGCTGTTTTTT. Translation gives CASSYFATGELFF.

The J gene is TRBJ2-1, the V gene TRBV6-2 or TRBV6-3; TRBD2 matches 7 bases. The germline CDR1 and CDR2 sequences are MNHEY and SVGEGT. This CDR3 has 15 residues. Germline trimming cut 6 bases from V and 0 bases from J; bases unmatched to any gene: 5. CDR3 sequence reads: CASSAGDLSYNEQFF. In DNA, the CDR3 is TGTGCCAGCAGCGCGGGAGACCTCTCCTACAATGAGCAGTTCTTC.

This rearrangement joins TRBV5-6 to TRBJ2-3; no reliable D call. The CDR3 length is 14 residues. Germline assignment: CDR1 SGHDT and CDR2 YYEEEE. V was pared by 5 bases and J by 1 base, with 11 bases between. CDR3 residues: CASRSRVGTDTQYF. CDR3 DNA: TGTGCCAGCAGAAGCCGGGTGGGCACAGATACGCAGTATTTT. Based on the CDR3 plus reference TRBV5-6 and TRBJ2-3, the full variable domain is DAGVTQSPTHLIKTRGQQVTLRCSPKSGHDTVSWYQQALGQGPQFIFQYYEEEERQRGNFPDRFSGHQFPNYSSELNVNALLLGDSALYLCASRSRVGTDTQYFGPGTRLTVL.

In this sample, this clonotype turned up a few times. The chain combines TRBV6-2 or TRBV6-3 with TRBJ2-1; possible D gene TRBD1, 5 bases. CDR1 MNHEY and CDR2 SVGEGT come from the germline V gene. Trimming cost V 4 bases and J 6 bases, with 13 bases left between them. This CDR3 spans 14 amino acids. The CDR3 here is CASSSDIFRNEQFF. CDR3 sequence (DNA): TGTGCCAGCAGTTCGGACATCTTCCGCAATGAGCAGTTCTTC.

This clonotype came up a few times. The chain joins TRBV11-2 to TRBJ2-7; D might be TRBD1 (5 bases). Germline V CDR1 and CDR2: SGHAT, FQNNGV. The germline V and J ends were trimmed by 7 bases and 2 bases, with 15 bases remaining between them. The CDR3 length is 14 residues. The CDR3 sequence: CASISTHRTYEQYF. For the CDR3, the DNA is TGTGCCAGCATTTCGACGCACAGGACCTACGAGCAGTACTTC.

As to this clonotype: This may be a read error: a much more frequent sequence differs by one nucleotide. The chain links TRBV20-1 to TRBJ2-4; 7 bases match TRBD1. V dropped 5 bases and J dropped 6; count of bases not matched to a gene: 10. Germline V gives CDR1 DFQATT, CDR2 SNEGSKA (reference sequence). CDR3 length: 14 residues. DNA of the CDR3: TGCAGTGCTCCCGAGCAGGGACAGACAAACATTCAGTACTTC. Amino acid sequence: CSAPEQGQTNIQYF.

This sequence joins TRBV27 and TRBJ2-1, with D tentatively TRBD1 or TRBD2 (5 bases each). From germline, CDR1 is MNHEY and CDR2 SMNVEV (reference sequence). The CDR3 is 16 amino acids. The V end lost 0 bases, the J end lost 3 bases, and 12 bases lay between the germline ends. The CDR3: CASSLSQGPIYNEQFF. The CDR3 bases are TGTGCCAGCAGTTTATCGCAGGGACCTATCTACAATGAGCAGTTCTTC.

CDR3 amino acids: CASSTRFSEQFF. The CDR3 nucleotides read TGTGCCAGCAGTACTAGATTCAGTGAGCAGTTCTTC. The chain employs TRBV27 and TRBJ2-1; D possibly corresponds to TRBD2 (5 bases). The CDR3 loop spans 12 amino acids. Germline CDR1 reads MNHEY; CDR2 reads SMNVEV (reference sequence). Trimming took off 5 bases at V and 9 bases at J, with 11 bases between the two ends.

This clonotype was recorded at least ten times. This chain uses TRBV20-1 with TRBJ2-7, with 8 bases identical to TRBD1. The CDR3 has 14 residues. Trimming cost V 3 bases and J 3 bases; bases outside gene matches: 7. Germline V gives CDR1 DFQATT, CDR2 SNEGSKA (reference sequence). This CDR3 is CSASGTGESYEQYF. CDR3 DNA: TGCAGTGCTAGTGGGACAGGCGAAAGCTACGAGCAGTACTTC.

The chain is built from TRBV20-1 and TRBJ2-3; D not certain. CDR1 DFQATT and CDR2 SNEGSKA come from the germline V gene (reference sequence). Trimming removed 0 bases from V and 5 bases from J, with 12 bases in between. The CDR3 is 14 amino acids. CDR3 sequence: CSARDQLRVDTQYF. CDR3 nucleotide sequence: TGCAGTGCTAGAGATCAACTTCGGGTAGATACGCAGTATTTT.

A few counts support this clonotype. CDR3 loop: CASSLARGPQHF. The CDR3 DNA reads TGTGCCAGCAGCCTGGCCCGGGGGCCCCAGCATTTT. The J gene is TRBJ1-5, the V gene TRBV3-1, with D unresolved. The V end was cut by 4 bases, the J end by 9 bases, with 10 bases between. CDR1 is LGHDT, CDR2 YNNKEL, per germline (reference sequence). CDR3 length equals 12 residues.

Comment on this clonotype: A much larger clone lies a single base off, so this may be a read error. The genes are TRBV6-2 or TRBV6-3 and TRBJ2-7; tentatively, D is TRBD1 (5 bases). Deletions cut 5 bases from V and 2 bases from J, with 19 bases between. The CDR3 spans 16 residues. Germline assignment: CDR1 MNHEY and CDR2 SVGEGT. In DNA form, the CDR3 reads TGTGCCAGCAGTCTAAGGGGTCATACCAGGACCTACGAGCAGTACTTC. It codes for CASSLRGHTRTYEQYF.

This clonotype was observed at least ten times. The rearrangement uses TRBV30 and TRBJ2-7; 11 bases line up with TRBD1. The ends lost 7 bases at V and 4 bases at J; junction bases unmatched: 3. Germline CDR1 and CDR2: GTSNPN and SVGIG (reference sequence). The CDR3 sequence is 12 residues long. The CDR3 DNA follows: TGTGCCTCTGGACAGGGGGCGTACGAGCAGTACTTC. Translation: CASGQGAYEQYF. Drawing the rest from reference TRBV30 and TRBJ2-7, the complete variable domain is SQTIHQWPATLVQPVGSPLSLECTVEGTSNPNLYWYRQAAGRGLQLLFYSVGIGQISSEVPQNLSASRPQDRQFILSSKKLLLSDSGFYLCASGQGAYEQYFGPGTRLTVT.

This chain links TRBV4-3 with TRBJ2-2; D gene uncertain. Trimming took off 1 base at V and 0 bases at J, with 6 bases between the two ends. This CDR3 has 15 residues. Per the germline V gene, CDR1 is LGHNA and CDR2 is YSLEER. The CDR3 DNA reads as TGCGCCAGCAGCCAAGGCGGAGCGAACACCGGGGAGCTGTTTTTT. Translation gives CASSQGGANTGELFF.

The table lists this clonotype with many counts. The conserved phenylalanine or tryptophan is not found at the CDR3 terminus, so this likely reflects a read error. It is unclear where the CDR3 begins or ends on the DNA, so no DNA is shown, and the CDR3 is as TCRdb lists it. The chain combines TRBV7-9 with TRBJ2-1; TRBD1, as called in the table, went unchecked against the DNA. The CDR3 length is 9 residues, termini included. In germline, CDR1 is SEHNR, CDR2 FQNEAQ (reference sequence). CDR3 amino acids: CASSARGVL.

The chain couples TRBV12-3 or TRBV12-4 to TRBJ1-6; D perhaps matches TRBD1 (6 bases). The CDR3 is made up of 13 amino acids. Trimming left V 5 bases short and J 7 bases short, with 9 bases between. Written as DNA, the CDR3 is TGTGCCAGCAGTCTAGGGGGAAATTCACCCCTCCACTTT. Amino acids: CASSLGGNSPLHF.

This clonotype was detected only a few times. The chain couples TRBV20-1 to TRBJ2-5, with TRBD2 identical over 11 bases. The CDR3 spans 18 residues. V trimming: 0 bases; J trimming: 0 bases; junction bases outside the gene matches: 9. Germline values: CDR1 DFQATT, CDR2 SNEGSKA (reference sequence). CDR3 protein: CSARDRGGTSGHQETQYF. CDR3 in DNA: TGCAGTGCTAGAGATCGGGGGGGGACTAGCGGACACCAAGAGACCCAGTACTTC.